The 17 T cell receptor beta chains reported below all come from one sample, sequenced in a study of shared clonotypes between healthy human individuals. CD45RO-negative cells were positively selected for CCR7, leaving out terminally differentiated effector memory CD45RA+ cells. Data came from immunoSEQ multiplex PCR; TCRdb stores just in-frame clones and leaves some out. This table holds more than 2 million clones, about 95% found once. Material for sequencing was naive CD8+ T cells sorted from blood. All receptors come from a man aged 18 to 29 in good health.

This clone came up once. The chain recombines TRBV28 with TRBJ1-3; 10 nucleotides align to TRBD1. J lost 4 bases, V lost 1 base, and 1 base had no gene match. The CDR3 spans 15 residues. CDR1 is MDHEN, CDR2 SYDVKM, per germline. In DNA form, the CDR3 reads TGTGCCAGCAGTTTATCGGGACAGGGGGGAAACACCATATATTTT. This gives the protein CASSLSGQGGNTIYF.

The genes are TRBV19 and TRBJ1-5, with D possibly matching TRBD1 (6 bases). The CDR3 is 16 residues long. V was trimmed by 6 bases and J by 0 bases, leaving 15 bases between them. Germline values: CDR1 LNHDA, CDR2 SQIVND (reference sequence). For the CDR3, the DNA is TGTGCCAGTAGGCGTCAGGGGTGGGATAGCAATCAGCCCCAGCATTTT. Translating gives CASRRQGWDSNQPQHF.

V usage is TRBV7-9 and J usage is TRBJ2-7; D gene uncertain. CDR3 size: 14 residues. Germline loops: CDR1 SEHNR, CDR2 FQNEAQ (reference sequence). Trimming removed 5 bases from V and 4 bases from J, with 15 bases in between. DNA of the CDR3: TGTGCCAGCAGCCCAAGGATTTTCCCATACGAGCAGTACTTC. It translates to CASSPRIFPYEQYF.

CDR3 region: CASSQGSGEQYF. CDR3 sequence (DNA): TGTGCCAGCAGCCAAGGGTCGGGTGAGCAGTACTTC. V gene TRBV14 combines with J gene TRBJ2-7; the D is unclear. The CDR3 spans 12 residues. Trimming removed 1 base from V and 7 bases from J, with 8 bases in between. Germline CDR1 and CDR2: SGHDN and FVKESK.

The V call is TRBV4-3, the J call TRBJ2-7; D could derive from TRBD1 or TRBD2 (5 bases each). The CDR3 sequence is 15 residues long. Germline values: CDR1 LGHNA, CDR2 YSLEER. Trimming cost V 4 bases and J 0 bases, with 13 bases left between them. CDR3 DNA sequence: TGCGCCAGCAGCCCTCGGGACGGCAGCTCCTACGAGCAGTACTTC. Amino acid sequence: CASSPRDGSSYEQYF.

The chain joins TRBV7-2 to TRBJ2-2; perhaps TRBD2 as D (6 bases). Germline lookup yields CDR1 SGHTA and CDR2 FQGNSA. The CDR3 loop spans 14 amino acids. V was trimmed by 5 bases and J by 1 base, leaving 8 bases between them. This chain's CDR3 is CASSLSGNTGELFF. The CDR3 DNA follows: TGTGCCAGCAGCCTTAGCGGGAACACCGGGGAGCTGTTTTTT.

The chain is built from TRBV23-1 and TRBJ2-2; 7 bases line up with TRBD1. TRBV23-1 is reported as an ORF; its role is uncertain. The CDR3 is 15 residues long. Trimming at V came to 3 bases and at J to 3 bases, leaving 4 bases not matched to a gene. In DNA, the CDR3 is TGCGCCAGCAGTCACCAGGGGGTATACACCGGGGAGCTGTTTTTT. Translating it yields CASSHQGVYTGELFF.

The V gene is TRBV28, the J gene TRBJ1-3; no clear D gene. V was pared by 1 base and J by 0 bases, with 1 base between. Germline assignment: CDR1 MDHEN and CDR2 SYDVKM. The CDR3 consists of 13 residues. CDR3 in amino acids: CASSLYSGNTIYF. The CDR3 nucleotides read TGTGCCAGCAGTTTATACTCTGGAAACACCATATATTTT.

In the case of this clone: In the same sample, other DNA sequences code for this CDR3. The genes are TRBV9 and TRBJ2-7, with 9 bases lining up with TRBD1. The germline V gene has CDR1 SGDLS and CDR2 YYNGEE. The CDR3 has 15 amino acids. The V segment lost 0 bases and the J segment 4 bases; nucleotides outside the gene matches: 5. The CDR3, as DNA: TGTGCCAGCAGCGTAGAAGGGACAGGGCTTTACGAGCAGTACTTC. Its protein product is CASSVEGTGLYEQYF.

This sequence joins TRBV10-2 and TRBJ2-3; no clear D gene. V lost 8 bases and J 4 bases, leaving 7 bases between the germline ends. Germline V gene sequence: CDR1 WSHSY, CDR2 SAAADI. The CDR3 loop spans 11 amino acids. The CDR3 DNA follows: TGCGCCAGCCGGGTGGCAGATACGCAGTATTTT. It specifies CASRVADTQYF.

V and J are TRBV28 and TRBJ2-3, with D possibly matching TRBD1 (5 bases). The CDR3 sequence is 11 residues long. V was pared by 10 bases and J by 8 bases, with 13 bases between. Germline CDR1 MDHEN, CDR2 SYDVKM. The CDR3 here is CATIGEGTQYF. CDR3 nucleotides: TGTGCCACCATAGGGGAAGGTACGCAGTATTTT. The full variable domain, rest sourced from reference TRBV28 and TRBJ2-3, is DVKVTQSSRYLVKRTGEKVFLECVQDMDHENMFWYRQDPGLGLRLIYFSYDVKMKEKGDIPEGYSVSREKKERFSLILESASTNQTSMYLCATIGEGTQYFGPGTRLTVL.

The chain links TRBV6-5 to TRBJ2-5, with D maybe TRBD2 (7 bases). The CDR3 is made up of 14 amino acids. CDR1 is MNHEY and CDR2 is SVGAGI in the germline V gene. V lost 5 bases to trimming and J lost 5 bases, with 15 bases between them. Here the CDR3 reads CASSSPGGAETQYF. The CDR3 DNA sequence: TGTGCCAGCAGTAGCCCGGGGGGCGCGGAGACCCAGTACTTC.

The V call is TRBV27, the J call TRBJ2-7; 7 bases match TRBD1. CDR1 and CDR2 (germline): MNHEY, SMNVEV (reference sequence). The CDR3 loop spans 20 amino acids. The trim removed 2 bases at V and 2 bases at J, leaving 21 bases unmatched. CDR3 nucleotides: TGTGCCAGCAGTTTACTCTCCGGATGGGGGCAGGGGGAAGTGGCCTACGAGCAGTACTTC. Its protein is CASSLLSGWGQGEVAYEQYF.

The CDR3 coding sequence is TGTGCCAGCAGCCGGGACACCCACGAGCAGTACTTC. Its translation: CASSRDTHEQYF. The rearrangement uses TRBV27 and TRBJ2-7; TRBD1 might be the D (6 bases). The germline V gene encodes CDR1 MNHEY and CDR2 SMNVEV (reference sequence). The CDR3 sequence is 12 residues long. V was trimmed by 6 bases and J by 5 bases, leaving 11 bases between them.

This sequence joins TRBV6-5 and TRBJ1-1; D not certain. The CDR3 is 15 residues long. The germline V and J ends were trimmed by 0 bases and 1 base, with 9 bases remaining between them. Germline values: CDR1 MNHEY, CDR2 SVGAGI. This chain's CDR3 is CASSYSIDGNTEAFF. In nucleotides, the CDR3 is TGTGCCAGCAGTTACTCGATAGACGGGAACACTGAAGCTTTCTTT.

The V call is TRBV27, the J call TRBJ1-5; D not resolved. The CDR3 runs 20 residues. The germline V and J ends were trimmed by 2 bases and 2 bases, with 25 bases remaining between them. CDR1 is MNHEY and CDR2 is SMNVEV in the germline V gene (reference sequence). CDR3 nucleotide sequence: TGTGCCAGCAGTTTACTGGCTGTGTCAGGTCTGAATAGTCGCAATCAGCCCCAGCATTTT. It encodes CASSLLAVSGLNSRNQPQHF.

CDR3 amino acids: CAWNGPGNTGELFF. The CDR3 region has the DNA TGTGCCTGGAATGGACCTGGGAACACCGGGGAGCTGTTTTTT. The chain recombines TRBV30 with TRBJ2-2; D is unresolved. The CDR3 covers 14 residues. V lost 4 bases and J 1 base, leaving 10 bases between the germline ends. Germline V gene lookup returns CDR1 GTSNPN and CDR2 SVGIG (reference sequence).